This T cell receptor (beta chain) appears in the sequencing data of a study of T cell repertoires in cytomegalovirus infection (dated by TCRdb to about 2019). Background on the whole study: Recently identified HLA-C-restricted CMV epitopes, whose presentation resists viral immunomodulation, were targeted by peptide stimulations together with well-studied HLA-B-restricted epitopes. The HLA type of each donor mattered for the analysis, because public TCR beta signatures pointed to carriage of CMV infection along with the matching HLA type. What the authors observed across the whole study: The ex vivo response was dominated by HLA-C-restricted CMV-specific TCR beta clonotypes, which also provided the single most frequent clonotype in two of eight donors. Cumulative frequency of public TCR beta family members discriminated carriers of CMV infection plus the relevant HLA type in this cohort and an independent 352-donor cohort.

CDR1 MNHNS and CDR2 SASEGT are derived from the germline V gene. The CDR3 goes from the cysteine to the phenylalanine over 13 residues. Of all the DNA, just the CDR3 is kept, 39 bases in frame from base 1. V drops 7 bases and J drops 2 bases, leaving 9 bases in between. This specimen's treatment or condition label, per the study, means: in vitro stimulation with specific CMV peptide epitopes to enrich CMV-specific T cells. In regard to this clonotype: Its specific antigen is unknown. The record has no base qualities; no much larger clone is one base away.

The sequencer listed for this sample is Illumina HiSeq 1500. Clones were called with MiXCR by TCRdb after fastp trimmed the public reads at Q25, and only in-frame beta chains were retained. For every CDR3 protein sequence, its rows merge into one entry that carries the most common genes and DNA. This sample has approximately 990,000 distinct CDR3 sequences in its table, and roughly 31% of those were observed once. Around 15% of the sample is held by the ten biggest clonotypes. The receptor's source is a human donor in good health (CMV status not recorded). Some clones in this sample may be carry-over from other donors' samples. The sample in question was cultured CD8+ T cells from PBMCs, obtained from culture after CMV antigen stimulation. The V and J segments used are TRBV6-1 and TRBJ2-1; TRBD2 is a weak D gene call, 5 bases matching. The CDR3 reads as follows: CASKTTTYNEQFF. Read as DNA, the sequence is TGTGCCAGCAAGACTACTACCTACAATGAGCAGTTCTTC.